The 24 T cell receptor beta chains below come from one sample, sequenced in a study of cytomegalovirus exposure and HLA in healthy donors. Profiling relied on immunoSEQ multiplex PCR, and the TCRdb table lists in-frame clones only, not all of them. The table includes more than 75,000 clones, about 92% detected once. The sample taken for sequencing was PBMCs. These receptors were collected from a man aged 18 to 29 in good health and CMV-seronegative.

Written as DNA, the CDR3 is TGTGCCATCAGTGCCCGACAGGGCCCTAATGAAAAACTGTTTTTT. Translation: CAISARQGPNEKLFF. This chain connects TRBV10-3 to TRBJ1-4; 7 bases agree with TRBD1. This CDR3 is 15 amino acids long. From germline, CDR1 is ENHRY and CDR2 SYGVKD. V lost 4 bases, J lost 3 bases, and 5 bases stayed unmatched.

The V gene is TRBV13, the J gene TRBJ1-2; maybe TRBD1 (6 bases). Per the germline V gene, CDR1 is PRHDT and CDR2 is FYEKMQ (reference sequence). The CDR3 length is 16 residues. V lost 0 bases to trimming and J lost 4 bases, with 15 bases between them. The CDR3 sequence: CASSLGLAGGGYGYTF. In DNA, the CDR3 is TGTGCCAGCAGCTTAGGCCTTGCGGGGGGCGGCTATGGCTACACCTTC.

V is TRBV29-1 and J is TRBJ2-1, with 7 bases matching TRBD2. The CDR3 is 14 residues long. With V trimmed by 4 bases and J by 6 bases, 9 bases remained unmatched. Per the germline V gene, CDR1 is SQVTM and CDR2 is ANQGSEA. The CDR3 here is CSVAPSGFRNEQFF. The CDR3 region has the DNA TGCAGCGTTGCTCCTAGCGGTTTTCGCAATGAGCAGTTCTTC.

The chain joins TRBV14 to TRBJ1-1; weak D call: TRBD1 (5 bases). Trimming took 4 bases from V and 5 from J, leaving 17 bases between them. The CDR3 is 15 amino acids. Germline lookup yields CDR1 SGHDN and CDR2 FVKESK. In nucleotides, the CDR3 is TGTGCCAGCAGCCTCGCAGGGATTCATCTGACTGAAGCTTTCTTT. Translated, it gives CASSLAGIHLTEAFF.

This chain uses TRBV11-2 with TRBJ2-7; tentatively, D is TRBD2 (7 bases). V shed 4 bases and J shed 3 bases, with 13 bases lying between them. The CDR3 sequence is 14 residues long. Germline values: CDR1 SGHAT, CDR2 FQNNGV. CDR3 DNA: TGTGCCAGCAGCTCAGTCGGGGGGCGCTACGAGCAGTACTTC. Protein product: CASSSVGGRYEQYF.

This clone was seen only a few times. J is TRBJ2-3 and V is TRBV19, with 8 nucleotides matching TRBD1. Germline trimming cut 6 bases from V and 4 bases from J; bases unmatched to any gene: 15. The CDR3 is made up of 17 amino acids. The germline CDR1 and CDR2 sequences are LNHDA and SQIVND (reference sequence). The CDR3 loop is CASSLWGRTGNADTQYF. The CDR3 nucleotides are TGTGCCAGTAGCCTGTGGGGGAGGACAGGGAACGCAGATACGCAGTATTTT.

The gene calls are TRBV18 and TRBJ1-4, with TRBD1 matching over 7 bases. V gave up 3 bases and J gave up 4 bases; unmatched junction bases: 5. The CDR3 runs 15 residues. The germline CDR1 and CDR2 sequences are KGHSH and LQKENI. In DNA form, the CDR3 reads TGTGCCAGCTCACCGCGGGACAGTAGTAATGAAAAACTGTTTTTT. It is translated as CASSPRDSSNEKLFF.

The chain couples TRBV5-8 to TRBJ2-1; the match to TRBD2 covers 8 bases. The V segment lost 2 bases and the J segment 10 bases; nucleotides outside the gene matches: 8. CDR1 is SGHTS and CDR2 is YDEGEE in the germline V gene. The CDR3 loop spans 14 amino acids. The CDR3 DNA follows: TGTGCCAGCAGCTTATGGGGCAGCGGGAGCGAGCAGTTCTTC. Its translation is CASSLWGSGSEQFF.

The V gene is TRBV6-4, the J gene TRBJ2-2; tentatively, D is TRBD2 (5 bases). Germline CDR1 and CDR2: MRHNA and SNTAGT. This CDR3 is built from 16 residues. V gave up 2 bases and J gave up 0 bases, with 10 bases separating them. This chain's CDR3 is CASSDVGVPNTGELFF. The CDR3 DNA reads as TGTGCCAGCAGTGACGTCGGGGTACCGAACACCGGGGAGCTGTTTTTT.

This clone appeared once. This sequence joins TRBV15 and TRBJ2-7, with a tentative D call TRBD1 (5 bases). Germline values: CDR1 LNHNV, CDR2 YYDKDF (reference sequence). V gave up 1 base and J gave up 5 bases, with 15 bases separating them. The CDR3 length is 15 residues. CDR3 protein: CATSRAFQGVHEQYF. In nucleotides, the CDR3 is TGTGCCACCAGCAGAGCATTCCAGGGTGTCCACGAGCAGTACTTC.

The chain joins TRBV9 to TRBJ2-1; TRBD2 agrees at 8 bases. Germline loops: CDR1 SGDLS, CDR2 YYNGEE. Trimming took 3 bases from V and 8 from J; bases not matched to a gene: 7. This CDR3 has 14 residues. CDR3 protein: CASSARGGADEQFF. CDR3 nucleotide sequence: TGTGCCAGCAGCGCCCGGGGGGGTGCAGATGAGCAGTTCTTC.

CDR3 coding DNA: TGTGCCAGTCGGGACAGGGGGCTCAATGAGCAGTTCTTC. Its translation: CASRDRGLNEQFF. The rearrangement links TRBV7-9 to TRBJ2-1, with 12 bases lining up with TRBD1. The germline V gene encodes CDR1 SEHNR and CDR2 FQNEAQ (reference sequence). The J segment lost 6 bases and the V segment lost 9 bases, leaving 3 bases of the junction unmatched. The CDR3 totals 13 residues.

This chain joins TRBV19 and TRBJ1-2; D unclear. The CDR3 loop spans 15 amino acids. Germline V CDR1 and CDR2: LNHDA, SQIVND (reference sequence). Deletions cut 7 bases from V and 4 bases from J, with 19 bases between. Here the CDR3 reads CASTAPSQALYGYTF. The CDR3 DNA reads TGTGCCAGTACCGCCCCGTCGCAGGCGCTCTATGGCTACACCTTC.

Regarding this clone: At one end, the junction sequence differs from germline, possibly due to a read error. This chain joins TRBV27 and TRBJ1-1; a weak D match, TRBD1 (6 bases). The CDR3 has 15 residues. The germline gives CDR1 MNHEY, CDR2 SMNVEV (reference sequence). The chain's CDR3 is CASSPFGGPNAEAFF. The CDR3 DNA reads TGTGCCAGCAGTCCCTTTGGGGGCCCGAACGCTGAAGCTTTCTTT.

The chain links TRBV6-4 to TRBJ2-1, with 11 bases aligning to TRBD2. The CDR3 runs to 15 residues. CDR1 is MRHNA, CDR2 SNTAGT, per germline. V shed 2 bases, J shed 3 bases, and the junction held 0 bases outside the gene matches. In DNA, the CDR3 is TGTGCCAGCAGTGACACTAGCGGGAGCTACAATGAGCAGTTCTTC. Protein: CASSDTSGSYNEQFF.

This chain links TRBV29-1 with TRBJ1-3, with D possibly matching TRBD1 (5 bases). V gave up 7 bases and J gave up 0 bases, with 10 bases separating them. The CDR3 loop spans 13 amino acids. Germline V lookup: CDR1 SQVTM, CDR2 ANQGSEA. As DNA, the CDR3 is TGCAGCGCGCAGGGCAACTCTGGAAACACCATATATTTT. Residues: CSAQGNSGNTIYF.

The chain employs TRBV27 and TRBJ2-7; 9 bases match TRBD1. V trimming: 2 bases; J trimming: 4 bases; junction bases outside the gene matches: 9. This CDR3 has 16 amino acids. CDR1 is MNHEY and CDR2 is SMNVEV in the germline V gene (reference sequence). DNA of the CDR3: TGTGCCAGCAGTTTAAGTTCCGGGACAGGGCTGTACGAGCAGTACTTC. It is translated as CASSLSSGTGLYEQYF.

The chain is built from TRBV7-9 and TRBJ1-2; 7 nucleotides align to TRBD1. CDR3 size: 15 residues. Germline V gene lookup returns CDR1 SEHNR and CDR2 FQNEAQ (reference sequence). V was clipped by 2 bases and J by 3 bases; unmatched bases: 6. CDR3 nucleotide sequence: TGTGCCAGCAGCTTACAGCCGGGACAGTACTATGGCTACACCTTC. Its protein product is CASSLQPGQYYGYTF. Looking up the rest from reference TRBV7-9 and TRBJ1-2 gives the full variable domain: DTGVSQNPRHKITKRGQNVTFRCDPISEHNRLYWYRQTLGQGPEFLTYFQNEAQLEKSRLLSDRFSAERPKGSFSTLEIQRTEQGDSAMYLCASSLQPGQYYGYTFGSGTRLTVV.

The V and J genes are TRBV13 and TRBJ2-3; D possibly corresponds to TRBD2 (5 bases). The CDR3 consists of 13 residues. Per the germline V gene, CDR1 is PRHDT and CDR2 is FYEKMQ (reference sequence). Trimming cost V 3 bases and J 2 bases, with 6 bases left between them. CDR3 sequence (DNA): TGTGCCAGCAGCTTGGAGGACACAGATACGCAGTATTTT. Its translation is CASSLEDTDTQYF.

This clone occurred once. V gene TRBV4-2 combines with J gene TRBJ2-2; D possibly corresponds to TRBD1 (6 bases). The CDR3 loop spans 17 amino acids. V lost 0 bases, J lost 3 bases, and 14 bases lay in between. CDR1 is LGHNA and CDR2 is YNFKEQ in the germline V gene. The CDR3 DNA is TGTGCCAGCAGCCAAGATTCGGGGCAGGGGTACACCGGGGAGCTGTTTTTT. It encodes CASSQDSGQGYTGELFF.

CDR3 protein: CATSRAETRGEQYF. For the CDR3, the DNA is TGTGCCACCAGCAGAGCGGAGACTAGAGGCGAGCAGTACTTC. The chain joins TRBV15 to TRBJ2-7; the D gene is possibly TRBD2 (6 bases). Germline V gene sequence: CDR1 LNHNV, CDR2 YYDKDF (reference sequence). This CDR3 spans 14 amino acids. V was shortened by 1 base and J by 6 bases, with 13 bases between the two germline ends.

The chain is built from TRBV16 and TRBJ1-5, with 9 bases identical to TRBD1. V shed 5 bases, J shed 2 bases, and the junction held 4 bases outside the gene matches. Per the germline V gene, CDR1 is KGHSY and CDR2 is FQNENV. The CDR3 runs 15 residues. DNA for the CDR3: TGTGCCAGCAGCAGGGGACAGGGAGGCAATCAGCCCCAGCATTTT. As protein: CASSRGQGGNQPQHF.

The V and J genes are TRBV28 and TRBJ1-5; D not certain. The germline CDR1 and CDR2 sequences are MDHEN and SYDVKM. The CDR3 sequence is 12 residues long. V gave up 9 bases and J gave up 4 bases, with 10 bases separating them. The CDR3 sequence: CASNSGNQPQHF. The CDR3 DNA reads TGTGCCAGTAATAGTGGTAATCAGCCCCAGCATTTT.

In DNA, the CDR3 is TGTGCCATCAGTGGGACTGTGAACACCGGGGAGCTGTTTTTT. Translating it yields CAISGTVNTGELFF. The gene calls are TRBV10-3 and TRBJ2-2, with a weak D call TRBD2 (5 bases). V was shortened by 4 bases and J by 1 base, with 7 bases between the two germline ends. Per germline, CDR1 ENHRY and CDR2 SYGVKD. The CDR3 is 14 amino acids.